These T cell receptor beta chains were read from a single sample in a study of blood T cell repertoires in COVID-19. Repertoires were generated with immunoSEQ multiplex PCR, while TCRdb's copy carries only in-frame clones and drops some. The sample records some 160,000 clones, approximately 91% being singletons. Sequenced sample: peripheral blood. The source of these receptors is a man younger than 35 with acute or convalescent COVID-19. Both conserved end residues are part of each CDR3. The D gene is left open where the match is weak. The size of a clone is reported for some rows only, either as once, few or many, or as a class for expanded clones.

V	size	D	J	DNA	CDR3
TRBV11-3	once	TRBD2	TRBJ2-5	TGTGCCAGCAGCTTAGGAGCGGGAGGGCAAGAGACCCAGTACTTC	CASSLGAGGQETQYF
TRBV5-1	NA	NA	TRBJ1-3	TGCGCCAGCAGCTTGGAAACAGGGCTGGACACCATATATTTT	CASSLETGLDTIYF
TRBV7-9	NA	TRBD1	TRBJ1-2	TGTGCCAGCAGCCCAACCGGACAGGGGGCTAACTATGGCTACACCTTC	CASSPTGQGANYGYTF
TRBV5-6	NA	NA	TRBJ1-2	TGTGCCAGCAGCTTGGTTGACAGAGCTAACTATGGCTACACCTTC	CASSLVDRANYGYTF
TRBV5-1	NA	NA	TRBJ2-7	TGCGCCAGCCCGGGAGCAGGGACCTACGAGCAGTACTTC	CASPGAGTYEQYF
TRBV18	NA	TRBD1	TRBJ1-2	TGTGCCAGCTCAAAGGGACAGGGGACCTCCGTCTATGGCTACACCTTC	CASSKGQGTSVYGYTF
TRBV19	NA	NA	TRBJ2-7	TGTGCCAGTAGTATTACATATGCAGGGCCCTACGAGCAGTACTTC	CASSITYAGPYEQYF
TRBV19	NA	NA	TRBJ1-2	TGTGCCAGTAGTATCATTTTTGAGGCCAACTATGGCTACACCTTC	CASSIIFEANYGYTF
TRBV5-1	NA	TRBD1	TRBJ1-2	TGCGCCAGCAGTTCCGGGACAGGAGCTAACTATGGCTACACCTTC	CASSSGTGANYGYTF
TRBV27	NA	NA	TRBJ1-2	TGTGCCAGCAGGCCCTGGACAGATTCCTATGGCTACACCTTC	CASRPWTDSYGYTF
TRBV6-5	NA	NA	TRBJ2-7	TGTGCCAGCAGCACCACTAGAGACTACGAGCAGTACTTC	CASSTTRDYEQYF
TRBV4-1	NA	NA	TRBJ2-5	TGCGCCAGCAGCCCTAGCTCGATGGGGGGGCCGTGGGCCGATCAAGAGACCCAGTACTTC	CASSPSSMGGPWADQETQYF
TRBV19	once	TRBD2	TRBJ2-3	TGTGCCAGTAGTATGGGGACTAGCGGATTCACAGATACGCAGTATTTT	CASSMGTSGFTDTQYF
TRBV7-9	once	NA	TRBJ1-4	TGTGCCAGCAGCTACTCCGGACAGATTAATGAAAAACTGTTTTTT	CASSYSGQINEKLFF
TRBV30	NA	NA	TRBJ1-2	TGTGCCTGGAGAAAACGAGCAACTAACTATGGCTACACCTTC	CAWRKRATNYGYTF
TRBV11-3	once	TRBD1	TRBJ2-2	TGTGCCAGCAGGGTCGGGACAGGGGACACCGGGGAGCTGTTTTTT	CASRVGTGDTGELFF
TRBV29-1	many	TRBD1	TRBJ2-7	TGCAGCGTTGAAGTCCGGGACAGCCCCTACGAGCAGTACTTC	CSVEVRDSPYEQYF
TRBV6-5	NA	NA	TRBJ2-1	TGTGCCAGCAGTTACGGTGGCGGGACCTCCTACAATGAGCAGTTCTTC	CASSYGGGTSYNEQFF
TRBV19	NA	TRBD1	TRBJ2-5	TGTGCCAGTAGAAACAGGGGACAAGAGACCCAGTACTTC	CASRNRGQETQYF
TRBV5-1	NA	TRBD1	TRBJ2-3	TGCGCCAGCAGCTTGGAGGACAGGGAAATAGATACGCAGTATTTT	CASSLEDREIDTQYF
TRBV7-2	NA	TRBD1	TRBJ1-2	TGTGCCAGCGCGTGGGACAGGGACGATGGCTACACCTTC	CASAWDRDDGYTF
TRBV5-8	NA	TRBD1	TRBJ1-1	TGTGCCAGCAGCTCCTTTTGGGGGGCAGGGGGCATTCTGGAAGCTTTCTTT	CASSSFWGAGGILEAFF
TRBV7-9	NA	NA	TRBJ2-5	TGTGCCAGCAACCGGGGAGGATCCCGGGGAGAGACCCAGTACTTC	CASNRGGSRGETQYF
TRBV11-3	once	TRBD1	TRBJ1-5	TGTGCCAGCAGCCTTCAGACAGGGCTCCATCAGCCCCAGCATTTT	CASSLQTGLHQPQHF
TRBV5-5	once	TRBD2	TRBJ2-3	TGTGCCAGCAGCCTCAGCGGGGGTGGCACAGATACGCAGTATTTT	CASSLSGGGTDTQYF
TRBV27	NA	NA	TRBJ2-7	TGTGCCAGCAGCCCTCTGGGCAGTCACGAGCAGTACTTC	CASSPLGSHEQYF
TRBV24-1	NA	NA	TRBJ1-3	TGTGCCACCAGTGTTGATTCACAGGAAGCCTCTGGAAACACCATATATTTT	CATSVDSQEASGNTIYF
TRBV7-9	NA	TRBD1	TRBJ1-5	TGTGCCAGCAGCCGGACAGGGGGCCAATATAGCAATCAGCCCCAGCATTTT	CASSRTGGQYSNQPQHF
TRBV24-1	NA	TRBD1	TRBJ1-2	TGTGCCAGTGGGACAGGAAACTATGGCTACACCTTC	CASGTGNYGYTF
TRBV12-3/TRBV12-4	NA	NA	TRBJ1-1	TGTGCCAGCAGTTTGGTGGGGAGCACTGAAGCTTTCTTT	CASSLVGSTEAFF
TRBV12-3/TRBV12-4	once	NA	TRBJ1-2	TGTGCCAGCAGCCCGTGGGGGGTGAATGGCTACACCTTC	CASSPWGVNGYTF
TRBV4-2	NA	NA	TRBJ1-6	TGTGCCAGCAGCCAAGAGGCGGGAGGTCGTTCACCCCTCCACTTT	CASSQEAGGRSPLHF
TRBV6-5	NA	NA	TRBJ1-3	TGTGCCAGCAGTTCTACAGGGTTAACATCTGGAAACACCATATATTTT	CASSSTGLTSGNTIYF
TRBV7-9	NA	NA	TRBJ1-2	TGTGCCACCCGTCAGTATGGCTACACCTTC	CATRQYGYTF
TRBV25-1	NA	NA	TRBJ2-1	TGTGCCAGCAGTTCGCAGGTGTCCTTGGGCAATGAGCAGTTCTTC	CASSSQVSLGNEQFF